This TCR beta chain stems from a study of blood T cell repertoires in COVID-19. Study information: The United States, Italy and Spain were the sources of the acute and convalescent COVID-19 samples. Nucleic acid was either cDNA or gDNA, and it came from T cells, B-cell-depleted T cells, or PBMCs.

CDR3 length: 15 residues. Germline V gene data show CDR1 as SGHNT and CDR2 as YENEEA. V was cut by 4 bases and J by 2 bases, with 14 bases left in between. Authors' analysis steps: Amplification from reference gene primers served as the basis for estimated nucleated cell counts. Repertoires were generated with immunoSEQ multiplex PCR, while TCRdb's copy carries only in-frame clones and drops some. V, J and clone size derive from that table, while D and trimming were established from the DNA sequence. The sample has 30,000 to 40,000 clones, 85% seen once. The sequenced sample was peripheral blood. V usage is TRBV11-3 and J usage is TRBJ1-1, with a possible D match to TRBD1 (6 bases). The source of this sequence is a human donor with acute or convalescent COVID-19. The donor label of this sample is uncertain. The CDR3 loop is CASSSAGTSNTEAFF. In nucleotides, the CDR3 is TGTGCCAGCAGCTCGGCCGGGACAAGCAACACTGAAGCTTTCTTT.